Presented here are 14 T cell receptor beta chains from one specimen sequenced in a study of blood T cell repertoires in COVID-19. Sequencing was performed with immunoSEQ multiplex PCR; in TCRdb, only in-frame clones are kept and a portion is missing. The table includes 250,000 to 300,000 clones, 85% to 90% detected once. The sequenced material came from peripheral blood. Receptors originate from a woman in her 40s who had recovered from COVID-19.

This chain uses TRBV4-1 with TRBJ2-3; 8 nucleotides line up with TRBD2. Trimming removed 1 base from V and 4 bases from J; junction bases left unmatched: 7. Germline-derived CDR1 and CDR2 are MGHRA and YSYEKL. The CDR3 has 16 amino acids. Here the CDR3 reads CASSQGAGDRADTQYF. The CDR3 DNA sequence: TGCGCCAGCAGCCAAGGAGCGGGAGATCGGGCAGATACGCAGTATTTT.

In nucleotides, the CDR3 is TGTGCCATCAGTGGACAGCCTAACACTGAAGCTTTCTTT. Amino acid sequence: CAISGQPNTEAFF. V is TRBV10-3 and J is TRBJ1-1; a possible D gene is TRBD1 (5 bases). Germline V gives CDR1 ENHRY, CDR2 SYGVKD. CDR3 length: 13 residues. V was clipped by 4 bases and J by 2 bases, with 8 bases between them.

This clone was observed a handful of times. V and J are TRBV27 and TRBJ1-1, with 7 bases that match TRBD1. The junction had 5 bases not matched to a gene; V was cut back by 6 bases and J by 1 base. The germline gives CDR1 MNHEY, CDR2 SMNVEV (reference sequence). This CDR3 is 14 amino acids long. CDR3 bases: TGTGCCAGCAGGACTCAGGGGGGGAACACTGAAGCTTTCTTT. This codes for CASRTQGGNTEAFF.

V gene TRBV7-3 combines with J gene TRBJ2-3, with TRBD2 matching over 10 bases. V was pared by 0 bases and J by 5 bases, with 8 bases of the junction left unmatched. Germline values: CDR1 SGHTA, CDR2 FQGTGA. This CDR3 has 17 amino acids. The CDR3 region is CASSLTRPAGGLDTQYF. CDR3 DNA: TGTGCCAGCAGCTTAACGCGCCCAGCGGGGGGGCTAGATACGCAGTATTTT.

The rearrangement joins TRBV5-1 to TRBJ1-6; TRBD1 matches at 7 bases. V lost 3 bases to trimming and J lost 7 bases; unmatched junction nucleotides: 10. CDR1 is SGHRS, CDR2 YFSETQ, per germline. The CDR3 sequence is 16 residues long. DNA for the CDR3: TGCGCCAGCAGCTCACGAGAACAGGGGTTAAATTCACCCCTCCACTTT. This codes for CASSSREQGLNSPLHF.

V usage is TRBV3-1 (or the pseudogene TRBV3-2) and J usage is TRBJ1-1, with 7 bases aligning to TRBD1. From germline, CDR1 is LGHDT and CDR2 YNNKEL (reference sequence). The CDR3 covers 16 residues. The V segment lost 0 bases and the J segment 0 bases; nucleotides outside the gene matches: 4. CDR3 sequence: CASSQDPTGLNTEAFF. The CDR3 nucleotides are TGTGCCAGCAGCCAAGATCCGACAGGGCTGAACACTGAAGCTTTCTTT.

The V and J genes are TRBV28 and TRBJ2-5; 8 bases agree with TRBD1. Germline V lookup: CDR1 MDHEN, CDR2 SYDVKM. Trimming removed 10 bases from V and 5 bases from J; junction bases left unmatched: 12. This CDR3 is built from 14 residues. The CDR3 DNA sequence: TGTGCCACGTTAACAAGACAGGGGACCGAGACCCAGTACTTC. Amino acids: CATLTRQGTETQYF. The full variable domain, rest sourced from reference TRBV28 and TRBJ2-5, is DVKVTQSSRYLVKRTGEKVFLECVQDMDHENMFWYRQDPGLGLRLIYFSYDVKMKEKGDIPEGYSVSREKKERFSLILESASTNQTSMYLCATLTRQGTETQYFGPGTRLLVL.

The chain couples TRBV19 to TRBJ2-2; D may be TRBD2 (5 bases). CDR1 and CDR2 from the germline V gene are LNHDA and SQIVND (reference sequence). The length of the CDR3 is 14 residues. Trimming shortened V by 3 bases and J by 5 bases, and 10 bases separated the two germline ends. CDR3 in amino acids: CASSIGVETGELFF. CDR3 DNA: TGTGCCAGTAGTATCGGGGTCGAAACCGGGGAGCTGTTTTTT.

The V call is TRBV14, the J call TRBJ2-1, with 7 bases fitting TRBD2. This CDR3 spans 12 amino acids. With V trimmed by 3 bases and J by 9 bases, 2 bases remained unmatched. From germline, CDR1 is SGHDN and CDR2 FVKESK. This CDR3 is CASSQTSIEQFF. CDR3 DNA: TGTGCCAGCAGCCAGACTAGCATTGAGCAGTTCTTC.

The chain joins TRBV19 to TRBJ2-2; 10 nucleotides match TRBD2. From germline, CDR1 is LNHDA and CDR2 SQIVND (reference sequence). Losses at the gene ends were 6 bases for V and 4 bases for J; bases not matched to a gene: 11. The CDR3 sequence is 17 residues long. CDR3 nucleotide sequence: TGTGCCAGTAGGGAGTCTAGCGGGAGTCAAGGCACCGGGGAGCTGTTTTTT. Translating it yields CASRESSGSQGTGELFF.

The rearrangement uses TRBV6-1 and TRBJ2-7; D is ambiguous. The CDR3 is 11 amino acids. In germline, CDR1 is MNHNS, CDR2 SASEGT. The germline V and J ends were trimmed by 3 bases and 3 bases, with 3 bases remaining between them. The CDR3 is CASSDRYEQYF. CDR3 bases: TGTGCCAGCAGTGACCGCTACGAGCAGTACTTC.

This clone was found many times. V is TRBV5-4 and J is TRBJ1-4; D uncertain. Trimming removed 0 bases from V and 5 bases from J, with 11 bases in between. CDR1 is SGHNT, CDR2 YYREEE, per germline (reference sequence). CDR3 length: 15 amino acids. DNA of the CDR3: TGTGCCAGCAGCTTGGGAGGGAGGCAAAATGAAAAACTGTTTTTT. It specifies CASSLGGRQNEKLFF.

J is TRBJ1-1 and V is TRBV6-5; D unclear. There are 15 residues in the CDR3. Per germline, CDR1 MNHEY and CDR2 SVGAGI. V lost 6 bases, J lost 8 bases, and 22 bases lay in between. Written as DNA, the CDR3 is TGTGCCAGCAGCCCCTCCGGACTGAATTTTAACGAAGCTTTCTTT. Amino acids: CASSPSGLNFNEAFF.

The V gene is TRBV5-1, the J gene TRBJ1-2; 9 nucleotides match TRBD1. The CDR3 loop spans 14 amino acids. J was trimmed by 7 bases and V by 2 bases; bases with no gene match: 6. From germline, CDR1 is SGHRS and CDR2 YFSETQ. Written as DNA, the CDR3 is TGCGCCAGCAGCTTCGAGGGACAGGGCTCTGGCTACACCTTC. Its protein is CASSFEGQGSGYTF.